These 32 T cell receptor beta chains were all obtained from the same sample, sequenced in a study of CXCR3-negative and CXCR3-positive naive CD8 T cells. Points from the study as a whole: Naive cells positive for CXCR3 carried more hydrophobic TRB CDR3s than CXCR3-negative ones.

Their antigen targets remain unknown. The authors made the TRB cDNA libraries by 5' RACE using UMI labels. TCRdb reprocessed the 5' RACE reads and reports one entry per CDR3 protein, with no DNA. Found here are about 150,000 distinct CDR3 sequences; the top ten clones hold approximately 0.51%. The sequenced sample consisted of naive CXCR3+ CD8+ T cells from blood. Sample subset: CD45RO-CCR7+CD27+CD95- naive CD8+ T cells expressing CXCR3 (TNR3+). The receptors originated from a human donor in good health. Some clones in this sample may be carry-over from other donors' samples.

The gene calls are TRBV7-3 and TRBJ2-3. This CDR3 has 13 residues. Germline values: CDR1 SGHTA, CDR2 FQGTGA. The CDR3 loop reads CASSQAGTDTQYF.

The rearrangement joins TRBV23-1 to TRBJ2-3; TCRdb names TRBD1, which stays unverified in the absence of DNA. TRBV23-1 falls under the ORF class, with uncertain function. The CDR3 contains 15 residues. CDR3 protein: CASSRPGRSTDTQYF.

This chain links TRBV5-1 with TRBJ1-2; the TRBD1 assignment by TCRdb is unverifiable without DNA. The germline V gene has CDR1 SGHRS and CDR2 YFSETQ. The CDR3 runs 15 residues. The chain's CDR3 is CASRTWDRVKDGYTF.

The chain is built from TRBV7-8 and TRBJ2-1. This CDR3 has 14 amino acids. Looked up from germline, CDR1 is SGHVS and CDR2 is FQNEAQ. CDR3 amino acids: CASSQWAQSAEQFF.

V gene TRBV5-1 combines with J gene TRBJ2-7; TCRdb's assignment of TRBD1 cannot be checked, as there is no DNA. Germline V gene lookup returns CDR1 SGHRS and CDR2 YFSETQ. The CDR3 has 13 amino acids. CDR3 sequence: CASRSRFGDEQYF.

The chain employs TRBV5-1 and TRBJ2-1; TCRdb selects TRBD2, and the lack of DNA leaves this call unchecked. The CDR3 totals 18 residues. CDR1 and CDR2 (germline): SGHRS, YFSETQ. The CDR3: CASSLNRAGGPVGNEQFF.

CDR3 protein: CASSQVPGVQVQPQHF. V gene TRBV4-1 combines with J gene TRBJ1-5; TCRdb names TRBD1, which stays unverified in the absence of DNA. Looked up from germline, CDR1 is MGHRA and CDR2 is YSYEKL. The CDR3 covers 16 residues.

The gene calls are TRBV6-4 and TRBJ2-3; the D call of TRBD2 rests on TCRdb alone, since no DNA is present to check it. The CDR3 length is 16 residues. Germline lookup yields CDR1 MRHNA and CDR2 SNTAGT. This chain's CDR3 is CASSEYAGGPTDTQYF.

The chain couples TRBV5-1 to TRBJ2-7. CDR3 length: 13 residues. The germline gives CDR1 SGHRS, CDR2 YFSETQ. This CDR3 reads CASSLEGSYEQYF.

V usage is TRBV15 and J usage is TRBJ1-2. The CDR3 spans 17 residues. CDR1 LNHNV and CDR2 YYDKDF come from the germline V gene (reference sequence). The CDR3 sequence: CATSRDVSDGRFYGYTF.

CDR3 residues: CASSGRFQETRYF. The chain links TRBV10-1 to TRBJ2-5; there is no DNA to check the TCRdb D call of TRBD1. This CDR3 spans 13 amino acids. CDR1 WNHNN and CDR2 SYGVQD come from the germline V gene (reference sequence).

The genes are TRBV5-6 and TRBJ2-5. The germline CDR1 and CDR2 sequences are SGHDT and YYEEEE. The CDR3 contains 14 residues. The CDR3 sequence: CASSLATATYEQYF.

The chain recombines TRBV9 with TRBJ2-7; TCRdb's D gene call, TRBD1, goes unchecked for lack of DNA. Per the germline V gene, CDR1 is SGDLS and CDR2 is YYNGEE. The CDR3 totals 13 residues. CDR3 region: CASSPGQGGEQYF.

V is TRBV28 and J is TRBJ2-7; TCRdb's D call of TRBD2 is untestable without DNA. Looked up from germline, CDR1 is MDHEN and CDR2 is SYDVKM. CDR3 length: 15 residues. CDR3 in amino acids: CASSVAGGQSYEQYF.

This CDR3 reads CASSPPGGNTEAFF. The chain couples TRBV25-1 to TRBJ1-1; checking the TCRdb D call of TRBD1 is not possible without DNA. CDR3 length: 14 residues. The germline CDR1 and CDR2 sequences are MGHDK and SYGVNS. Complete variable domain (other parts from reference TRBV25-1 and TRBJ1-1): EADIYQTPRYLVIGTGKKITLECSQTMGHDKMYWYQQDPGMELHLIHYSYGVNSTEKGDLSSESTVSRIRTEHFPLTLESARPSHTSQYLCASSPPGGNTEAFFGQGTRLTVV.

CDR3 sequence: CASSLEENTEAFF. This rearrangement joins TRBV28 to TRBJ1-1. CDR1 and CDR2 (germline): MDHEN, SYDVKM. The CDR3 is 13 residues long.

The chain uses TRBV7-9 and TRBJ2-2; TCRdb names TRBD2, which stays unverified in the absence of DNA. This CDR3 is built from 16 residues. CDR1 is SEHNR and CDR2 is FQNEAQ in the germline V gene (reference sequence). This CDR3 is CASSPLAGVGTGELFF.

The V and J genes are TRBV9 and TRBJ2-3. This CDR3 region has 15 residues. CDR1 is SGDLS, CDR2 YYNGEE, per germline. The CDR3 region is CASSVSSRVTDTQYF.

The gene calls are TRBV4-3 and TRBJ2-3; TCRdb lists TRBD2, though no DNA is available to test this call. This CDR3 is built from 15 residues. Germline values: CDR1 LGHNA, CDR2 YSLEER. CDR3 sequence: CASSSSGGAADTQYF.

This rearrangement joins TRBV4-1 to TRBJ2-3. The CDR3 loop spans 14 amino acids. CDR1 is MGHRA, CDR2 YSYEKL, per germline. The CDR3 reads CASSQDAFADTQYF.

V usage is TRBV7-2 and J usage is TRBJ2-5; with no DNA, the TCRdb D assignment of TRBD1 cannot be verified. CDR3 length equals 14 residues. CDR1 is SGHTA and CDR2 is FQGNSA in the germline V gene. CDR3 loop: CASSHRTGDETQYF.

The CDR3 region is CASRLVGTLFGETQYF. The rearrangement joins TRBV7-8 to TRBJ2-5; the TRBD1 assignment by TCRdb is unverifiable without DNA. Germline V CDR1 and CDR2: SGHVS, FQNEAQ. The CDR3 covers 16 residues.

The rearrangement links TRBV7-9 to TRBJ1-4; the TCRdb call, TRBD1, lacks DNA for checking. Per the germline V gene, CDR1 is SEHNR and CDR2 is FQNEAQ (reference sequence). This CDR3 has 16 amino acids. The CDR3 loop reads CASSDAGTVLSEKLFF.

This chain joins TRBV7-9 and TRBJ2-3. CDR1 is SEHNR, CDR2 FQNEAQ, per germline (reference sequence). This CDR3 has 12 amino acids. CDR3 region: CASQQDTDTQYF. Together with reference TRBV7-9 and TRBJ2-3, the CDR3 gives the full variable domain: DTGVSQNPRHKITKRGQNVTFRCDPISEHNRLYWYRQTLGQGPEFLTYFQNEAQLEKSRLLSDRFSAERPKGSFSTLEIQRTEQGDSAMYLCASQQDTDTQYFGPGTRLTVL.

This sequence joins TRBV10-3 and TRBJ1-1; checking the TCRdb D call of TRBD1 is not possible without DNA. Germline CDR1 is ENHRY and CDR2 is SYGVKD. The CDR3 has 12 residues. The CDR3: CATGTANTEAFF.

The chain is built from TRBV7-2 and TRBJ2-1; no DNA is available, so the TRBD1 call from TCRdb remains unchecked. The CDR3 loop spans 14 amino acids. Germline CDR1 is SGHTA and CDR2 is FQGNSA. This CDR3 reads CASSLGTGSNEQFF.

The J gene is TRBJ2-1, the V gene TRBV5-1; TCRdb names TRBD2, which stays unverified in the absence of DNA. This CDR3 is 15 amino acids long. The germline V gene has CDR1 SGHRS and CDR2 YFSETQ. The CDR3: CASSLGTSRSNEQFF.

The chain links TRBV19 to TRBJ2-1. This CDR3 contains 13 residues. Germline loops: CDR1 LNHDA, CDR2 SQIVND (reference sequence). The CDR3 loop reads CASTGFDYNEQFF.

The rearrangement links TRBV29-1 to TRBJ2-1. CDR1 SQVTM and CDR2 ANQGSEA come from the germline V gene. This CDR3 has 11 amino acids. CDR3 amino acids: CSVDPYNEQFF.

The chain joins TRBV5-1 to TRBJ2-6. The CDR3 spans 16 residues. Germline CDR1 reads SGHRS; CDR2 reads YFSETQ. CDR3 in amino acids: CASSPITWSGANVLTF.

This chain's CDR3 is CSVVFLGETQYF. The V call is TRBV29-1, the J call TRBJ2-5. The germline V gene has CDR1 SQVTM and CDR2 ANQGSEA. This CDR3 is built from 12 residues.

CDR3 loop: CASSLPGQPQHF. The rearrangement uses TRBV18 and TRBJ1-5. Germline V gene data show CDR1 as KGHSH and CDR2 as LQKENI. CDR3 size: 12 residues.